Below are 25 T cell receptor beta chains sequenced from a single sample in a study of PD-1 blockade in mismatch repair-deficient tumors. Clones were sequenced by immunoSEQ multiplex PCR, and TCRdb holds only the in-frame ones, with some missing. The sample consists of tens of thousands of clones, approximately 84% of them appearing once. Sample: peripheral blood, taken 12 weeks after starting pembrolizumab. The receptors were sampled from an adult with mismatch repair-deficient cancer.

This clone counts as medium-sized. This chain uses TRBV6-4 with TRBJ2-1; D perhaps matches TRBD2 (6 bases). V shed 5 bases and J shed 4 bases, with 9 bases lying between them. CDR3 length: 13 amino acids. Germline assignment: CDR1 MRHNA and CDR2 SNTAGT. The CDR3, as DNA: TGTGCCAGCAGTTTAGCGGAATACAATGAGCAGTTCTTC. Encoded protein: CASSLAEYNEQFF.

The V call is TRBV5-5, the J call TRBJ1-1, with unresolved D. Trimming shortened V by 0 bases and J by 5 bases, and 11 bases separated the two germline ends. In germline, CDR1 is SGHKS, CDR2 YYEKEE (reference sequence). This CDR3 has 14 amino acids. DNA of the CDR3: TGTGCCAGCAGCTTGGTGCAGTTGGTAACTGAAGCTTTCTTT. It specifies CASSLVQLVTEAFF.

The chain is built from TRBV13 and TRBJ1-2, with TRBD1 matching 7 bases. The CDR3 consists of 15 residues. Germline trimming cut 5 bases from V and 5 bases from J; bases unmatched to any gene: 11. Per the germline V gene, CDR1 is PRHDT and CDR2 is FYEKMQ (reference sequence). CDR3 coding DNA: TGTGCCAGCAGCCTGAACAGGGGCATAACTTATGGCTACACCTTC. It is translated as CASSLNRGITYGYTF.

The chain employs TRBV10-3 and TRBJ2-3; maybe TRBD1 (7 bases). CDR3 length: 16 amino acids. Trimming shortened V by 4 bases and J by 2 bases, and 16 bases separated the two germline ends. From germline, CDR1 is ENHRY and CDR2 SYGVKD. The CDR3 region is CAISGSGGTVTDTQYF. The CDR3 region has the DNA TGTGCCATCAGTGGGTCTGGCGGGACAGTCACAGATACGCAGTATTTT.

The V and J genes are TRBV19 and TRBJ2-7; TRBD2 is a possible D gene (5 bases). Germline CDR1 is LNHDA and CDR2 is SQIVND (reference sequence). V was shortened by 5 bases and J by 3 bases, with 14 bases between the two germline ends. The CDR3 is made up of 14 amino acids. The CDR3 DNA is TGTGCCAGTAGTTCAAATACGGGGAGCTACGAGCAGTACTTC. This codes for CASSSNTGSYEQYF.

The V and J genes are TRBV6-6 and TRBJ2-3; no firm D call. The CDR3 runs to 15 residues. CDR1 is MNHNY and CDR2 is SVGAGI in the germline V gene (reference sequence). The V end was cut by 2 bases, the J end by 1 base, with 10 bases between. CDR3 protein: CASSYMADGTDTQYF. CDR3 sequence (DNA): TGTGCCAGCAGTTACATGGCGGATGGCACAGATACGCAGTATTTT.

The J gene is TRBJ2-7, the V gene TRBV27; 9 bases align to TRBD2. The CDR3 is made up of 12 amino acids. Germline-derived CDR1 and CDR2 are MNHEY and SMNVEV (reference sequence). V was clipped by 6 bases and J by 4 bases; unmatched bases: 1. In nucleotides, the CDR3 is TGTGCCAGCAGGGCGGGAGGGTACGAGCAGTACTTC. Translating gives CASRAGGYEQYF.

In its sample, this clone was seen a few times. V usage is TRBV5-8 and J usage is TRBJ2-1, with D possibly TRBD2 on 5 matching bases. V lost 0 bases and J lost 0, with 7 bases in between. Germline V gene sequence: CDR1 SGHTS, CDR2 YDEGEE. This CDR3 spans 15 amino acids. The CDR3 region has the DNA TGTGCCAGCAGCTTGGGGCTAGCCTCCTACAATGAGCAGTTCTTC. Protein sequence: CASSLGLASYNEQFF.

The CDR3 DNA reads as TGTGCCAGCAGCGAGGGCCTTATCGCCCAGCATTTT. Translating it yields CASSEGLIAQHF. This chain links TRBV11-2 with TRBJ1-5; no clear D gene. Germline CDR1 is SGHAT and CDR2 is FQNNGV. V gave up 5 bases and J gave up 11 bases, with 13 bases separating them. CDR3 length equals 12 residues.

The rearrangement uses TRBV28 and TRBJ1-5; a weak D match, TRBD1 (6 bases). In germline, CDR1 is MDHEN, CDR2 SYDVKM. Between the trimmed V and J ends, which lost 3 bases and 5 bases, there was a span of 11 bases. The CDR3 consists of 14 residues. The CDR3 coding sequence is TGTGCCAGCAGTTTTTGGGGGGGCTATCAGCCCCAGCATTTT. This translates into CASSFWGGYQPQHF.

This clone was recorded once. The V and J genes are TRBV27 and TRBJ1-2, with D unresolved. The CDR3 is made up of 13 amino acids. The V gene's germline CDR1 is MNHEY and CDR2 SMNVEV (reference sequence). V shed 2 bases and J shed 6 bases, with 10 bases lying between them. DNA of the CDR3: TGTGCCAGCAGTTTAGGCAGGACGAATGGCTACACCTTC. It yields the protein CASSLGRTNGYTF.

This clone was detected only a few times. This chain links TRBV6-1 with TRBJ2-1, with D uncertain. In germline, CDR1 is MNHNS, CDR2 SASEGT. V was shortened by 7 bases and J by 6 bases, with 7 bases between the two germline ends. The CDR3 contains 11 residues. CDR3 bases: TGTGCCAGCACCGGTGGCAATGAGCAGTTCTTC. Protein product: CASTGGNEQFF.

The chain is built from TRBV19 and TRBJ2-6, with a possible D match to TRBD1 (5 bases). Germline CDR1 LNHDA, CDR2 SQIVND (reference sequence). Deletions cut 0 bases from V and 10 bases from J, with 22 bases between. The CDR3 totals 18 residues. The CDR3, as DNA: TGTGCCAGTAGTATAGATCAATGGGGCAGTTCGGCACCAAACGTCCTGACTTTC. As protein: CASSIDQWGSSAPNVLTF.

The chain is built from TRBV11-3 and TRBJ1-1; D is uncertain. Germline CDR1 reads SGHNT; CDR2 reads YENEEA. Trimming shortened V by 0 bases and J by 11 bases, and 7 bases separated the two germline ends. This CDR3 spans 11 amino acids. The CDR3 bases are TGTGCCAGCAGCTTAGAAGGTCTCGCTTTCTTT. It is translated as CASSLEGLAFF.

This chain links TRBV5-1 with TRBJ2-3, with a tentative D call TRBD1 (6 bases). CDR1 is SGHRS, CDR2 YFSETQ, per germline. The CDR3 loop spans 15 amino acids. V was trimmed by 0 bases and J by 3 bases, leaving 11 bases between them. The CDR3, as DNA: TGCGCCAGCAGCTTGGACTGGGGGCGGACAGATACGCAGTATTTT. This sequence encodes CASSLDWGRTDTQYF.

The chain uses TRBV6-1 and TRBJ1-1; D might be TRBD1 (5 bases). Germline lookup yields CDR1 MNHNS and CDR2 SASEGT. CDR3 length: 11 amino acids. The germline V and J ends were trimmed by 6 bases and 4 bases, with 6 bases remaining between them. In DNA, the CDR3 is TGTGCCAGCAGGAGGGGCACTGAAGCTTTCTTT. It encodes CASRRGTEAFF.

The rearrangement links TRBV11-3 to TRBJ2-5; D might be TRBD2 (6 bases). CDR3 length: 15 amino acids. With 5 bases removed from V and 1 base from J, the gap between germline ends came to 14 bases. CDR1 and CDR2 from the germline V gene are SGHNT and YENEEA. CDR3 nucleotides: TGTGCCAGCAGCCTTAGCGGAAAGGGCCAAGAGACCCAGTACTTC. Protein: CASSLSGKGQETQYF.

The rearrangement links TRBV4-1 to TRBJ2-1; either TRBD1 or TRBD2 may fit D (6 bases each). Germline V lookup: CDR1 MGHRA, CDR2 YSYEKL. V gave up 4 bases and J gave up 6 bases, with 13 bases separating them. The CDR3 is made up of 14 amino acids. CDR3 protein: CASSPGARLNEQFF. In DNA, the CDR3 is TGCGCCAGCAGCCCGGGGGCGAGACTCAATGAGCAGTTCTTC.

This clone was seen a handful of times. This chain joins TRBV9 and TRBJ2-1; D gene ambiguous. V lost 4 bases to trimming and J lost 2 bases, with 13 bases between them. CDR1 is SGDLS, CDR2 YYNGEE, per germline. The CDR3 spans 15 residues. CDR3 DNA sequence: TGTGCCAGCAGCTCTCTCCAGAGACCCTACAATGAGCAGTTCTTC. Translating it yields CASSSLQRPYNEQFF.

The chain uses TRBV11-2 and TRBJ2-3; 10 positions match TRBD1. The CDR3 is 17 residues long. Germline trimming cut 1 base from V and 0 bases from J; bases unmatched to any gene: 4. Per germline, CDR1 SGHAT and CDR2 FQNNGV. CDR3 in DNA: TGTGCCAGCAGCTTAGGGGGACAGGGGTCGAGCACAGATACGCAGTATTTT. This encodes CASSLGGQGSSTDTQYF. The variable domain in full, completed from reference TRBV11-2 and TRBJ2-3, reads EAGVAQSPRYKIIEKRQSVAFWCNPISGHATLYWYQQILGQGPKLLIQFQNNGVVDDSQLPKDRFSAERLKGVDSTLKIQPAKLEDSAVYLCASSLGGQGSSTDTQYFGPGTRLTVL.

The rearrangement links TRBV4-2 to TRBJ1-1, with D possibly being TRBD1 (5 bases). Trimming removed 5 bases from V and 3 bases from J, with 10 bases in between. The germline V gene encodes CDR1 LGHNA and CDR2 YNFKEQ. This CDR3 is 13 amino acids long. CDR3 sequence (DNA): TGTGCCAGCAGCTTAGGGGCGTACACTGAAGCTTTCTTT. Protein sequence: CASSLGAYTEAFF.

This chain connects TRBV6-1 to TRBJ1-4; perhaps TRBD1 as D (6 bases). The CDR3 contains 15 residues. Trimming took off 6 bases at V and 7 bases at J, with 18 bases between the two ends. The V gene's germline CDR1 is MNHNS and CDR2 SASEGT. For the CDR3, the DNA is TGTGCCAGCAGATCGGGACATTCGGAGGTTGAAAAACTGTTTTTT. Amino acid sequence: CASRSGHSEVEKLFF.

The V and J genes are TRBV27 and TRBJ2-3, with D hard to call. The CDR3 runs to 14 residues. V shed 3 bases and J shed 1 base, with 8 bases lying between them. Germline V gives CDR1 MNHEY, CDR2 SMNVEV (reference sequence). CDR3: CASSFGMGTDTQYF. In nucleotides, the CDR3 is TGTGCCAGCAGTTTTGGAATGGGCACAGATACGCAGTATTTT.

This chain connects TRBV30 to TRBJ2-1, with 9 bases identical to TRBD2. Germline V gene sequence: CDR1 GTSNPN, CDR2 SVGIG (reference sequence). The CDR3 loop spans 13 amino acids. V dropped 3 bases and J dropped 10; count of bases not matched to a gene: 7. CDR3 nucleotide sequence: TGTGCCTGGAGCCCTGGGACTAGCTGGGAGCAGTTCTTC. Protein product: CAWSPGTSWEQFF.

The gene calls are TRBV19 and TRBJ1-2; possible D gene TRBD1, 5 bases. Trimming cost V 3 bases and J 2 bases, with 10 bases left between them. Per the germline V gene, CDR1 is LNHDA and CDR2 is SQIVND (reference sequence). CDR3 length equals 14 residues. As DNA, the CDR3 is TGTGCCAGTAGTATGCAGGACAAGAACTATGGCTACACCTTC. Translated, it gives CASSMQDKNYGYTF.